Presented here are 24 T cell receptor beta chains from one specimen sequenced in a study of CD8+CD57+ T cells in acquired aplastic anemia (dated by TCRdb to between 2017 and 2018). The reads were generated on an Illumina HiSeq 2000. Profiling of TCR beta VDJ combinations and CDR3 sequences used genomic DNA as the template. The public sequencing data were trimmed at Q25 with fastp and processed into clonotypes with MiXCR by TCRdb, which kept only in-frame beta chains. Entries are consolidated by CDR3 protein sequence, retaining the most common genes and DNA. The sample records some 220,000 distinct CDR3 sequences, almost 35% of which are singletons. Around 1.1% of the sample is taken by the ten largest. Material for sequencing was sorted CD4+, CD8+, or CD8+CD57+ T cells (not recorded which) from PBMCs. All receptors come from a human donor in good health, serving as a control.

This sequence joins TRBV2 and TRBJ2-1; D gene ambiguous. Germline loops: CDR1 SNHLY, CDR2 FYNNEI. This CDR3 spans 13 amino acids. V shed 6 bases and J shed 0 bases, with 6 bases lying between them. This CDR3 reads CASRESSYNEQFF. The CDR3 DNA follows: TGTGCCAGCAGGGAGAGCTCCTACAATGAGCAGTTCTTC. The entire variable domain, with the rest obtained from reference TRBV2 and TRBJ2-1, is as follows: EPEVTQTPSHQVTQMGQEVILRCVPISNHLYFYWYRQILGQKVEFLVSFYNNEISEKSEIFDDQFSVERPDGSNFTLKIRSTKLEDSAMYFCASRESSYNEQFFGPGTRLTVL.

The chain carries TRBV2 and TRBJ2-7, with 9 bases lining up with TRBD2. The CDR3 sequence is 15 residues long. V was pared by 5 bases and J by 3 bases, with 8 bases of the junction left unmatched. Germline loops: CDR1 SNHLY, CDR2 FYNNEI. The CDR3 coding sequence is TGTGCCAGCAGTCCCATGGGGCGGGAGGGCTACGAGCAGTACTTC. Encoded protein: CASSPMGREGYEQYF.

On this clonotype: Because it lacks the conserved phenylalanine or tryptophan at the end, this CDR3 is likely a read error. The DNA is left out, because the CDR3 cannot be placed on it with certainty; the CDR3 is given as TCRdb lists it. The chain's CDR3 is CASTSGDV. J is TRBJ1-6 and V is TRBV19. Per the germline V gene, CDR1 is LNHDA and CDR2 is SQIVND (reference sequence). The CDR3 contains 8 residues when both ends are counted.

This sequence joins TRBV19 and TRBJ2-6; D call uncertain. The CDR3 has 14 residues. Trimming pared 6 bases from V and 4 bases from J, leaving 10 bases between. The germline CDR1 and CDR2 sequences are LNHDA and SQIVND (reference sequence). The CDR3 spells CASSETTGANVLTF. The CDR3 DNA reads as TGTGCCAGTAGCGAAACTACAGGGGCCAACGTCCTGACTTTC.

Details on this clonotype: A clone one base away is much larger, so this may be a read error. The chain recombines TRBV24-1 with TRBJ2-3, with TRBD2 as a possible D gene (5 bases). The CDR3 has 13 amino acids. CDR1 and CDR2 from the germline V gene are KGHDR and SFDVKD. The CDR3 DNA sequence: TGTGCCACCAGCTCCTCTAGCACAGATACGCTGTATTTT. It specifies CATSSSSTDTLYF.

This clonotype has a count of ten or more. This chain links TRBV7-9 with TRBJ1-2; maybe TRBD1 (5 bases). V was pared by 1 base and J by 6 bases, with 18 bases between. CDR1 SEHNR and CDR2 FQNEAQ come from the germline V gene (reference sequence). This CDR3 comprises 16 residues. This CDR3 reads CASSLVALGTGNGYTF. CDR3 nucleotide sequence: TGTGCCAGCAGCTTAGTGGCCCTCGGGACCGGGAATGGCTACACCTTC. Based on the CDR3 plus reference TRBV7-9 and TRBJ1-2, the full variable domain is DTGVSQNPRHKITKRGQNVTFRCDPISEHNRLYWYRQTLGQGPEFLTYFQNEAQLEKSRLLSDRFSAERPKGSFSTLEIQRTEQGDSAMYLCASSLVALGTGNGYTFGSGTRLTVV.

There are many counts of this clonotype. The chain carries TRBV30 and TRBJ2-7; possibly TRBD1 for D (6 bases). Germline assignment: CDR1 GTSNPN and CDR2 SVGIG (reference sequence). Trimming took 0 bases from V and 4 from J, leaving 10 bases between them. The CDR3 runs 13 residues. In DNA form, the CDR3 reads TGTGCCTGGAGTGTACAGGGAGCGTACGAGCAGTACTTC. Translation gives CAWSVQGAYEQYF.

This clonotype was seen once. The chain links TRBV7-2 to TRBJ1-6; no clear D. CDR1 is SGHTA and CDR2 is FQGNSA in the germline V gene. V lost 5 bases to trimming and J lost 8 bases, with 7 bases between them. The CDR3 has 12 amino acids. The CDR3 sequence: CASSPEYSPLHF. The CDR3 nucleotides are TGTGCCAGCAGCCCGGAGTATTCACCCCTCCACTTT.

The V and J genes are TRBV10-3 and TRBJ2-7; TRBD2 matches 11 bases. V shed 0 bases, J shed 4 bases, and the junction held 2 bases outside the gene matches. The CDR3 sequence is 15 residues long. CDR1 ENHRY and CDR2 SYGVKD come from the germline V gene. CDR3: CAISESTSGAYEQYF. CDR3 DNA sequence: TGTGCCATCAGTGAGTCGACTAGCGGGGCGTACGAGCAGTACTTC.

This sequence joins TRBV29-1 and TRBJ1-5; tentative D call: TRBD1 (6 bases). The V gene lost 5 bases and the J gene lost 3 bases, with 14 bases spanning the gap. The CDR3 loop spans 14 amino acids. Per the germline V gene, CDR1 is SQVTM and CDR2 is ANQGSEA. In DNA, the CDR3 is TGCAGCGTTAGGGGGATGGGAGACAATCAGCCCCAGCATTTT. Translating gives CSVRGMGDNQPQHF.

In this sample, this clonotype turned up a few times. The chain couples TRBV2 to TRBJ2-1, with 8 bases lining up with TRBD2. Per germline, CDR1 SNHLY and CDR2 FYNNEI. V lost 6 bases and J lost 0; bases outside the gene matches: 4. This CDR3 has 15 residues. The CDR3 bases are TGTGCCAGCAGCCCCGGGGGGGCCTCCTACAATGAGCAGTTCTTC. Translation gives CASSPGGASYNEQFF.

This clonotype came up once. The chain couples TRBV20-1 to TRBJ2-3; 9 nucleotides match TRBD2. The V gene end was trimmed by 3 bases and the J gene end by 0 bases; junction bases not matched to a gene: 4. Germline lookup yields CDR1 DFQATT and CDR2 SNEGSKA (reference sequence). The CDR3 covers 15 residues. The DNA for the CDR3 is TGCAGTGCTAGGGGGACTAGCCGTAGCACAGATACGCAGTATTTT. Its translation: CSARGTSRSTDTQYF.

This chain uses TRBV10-1 with TRBJ2-5, with a tentative D call TRBD1 (6 bases). The CDR3 loop spans 19 amino acids. Trimming removed 3 bases at V and 1 base at J, with 24 bases between. The germline CDR1 and CDR2 sequences are WNHNN and SYGVQD (reference sequence). DNA of the CDR3: TGCGCCAGCAGTGAAACGGCTAGCAGTTACGGACAGAGCCAAGAGACCCAGTACTTC. This codes for CASSETASSYGQSQETQYF.

The V call is TRBV6-1, the J call TRBJ2-1, with D perhaps matching TRBD2 (6 bases). Trimming removed 5 bases at V and 3 bases at J, with 17 bases between. From germline, CDR1 is MNHNS and CDR2 SASEGT. The CDR3 extends over 16 amino acids. The CDR3 protein is CASSLSGPTLYNEQFF. In DNA, the CDR3 is TGTGCCAGCAGTCTTAGCGGACCAACGCTCTACAATGAGCAGTTCTTC.

This clonotype was found many times. This chain uses TRBV2 with TRBJ2-2, with TRBD2 as a possible D gene (6 bases). The V gene's germline CDR1 is SNHLY and CDR2 FYNNEI. V was pared by 7 bases and J by 6 bases, with 9 bases between. This CDR3 has 12 amino acids. The CDR3, as DNA: TGTGCCAGCATCGGGGGTGCCGGGGAGCTGTTTTTT. The encoded protein is CASIGGAGELFF.

This chain uses TRBV2 with TRBJ1-2; 10 bases fit TRBD1. CDR1 is SNHLY and CDR2 is FYNNEI in the germline V gene. The J segment lost 3 bases and the V segment lost 6 bases, leaving 1 base of the junction unmatched. The CDR3 totals 13 residues. The CDR3 here is CASRDRGDYGYTF. CDR3 nucleotide sequence: TGTGCCAGCAGGGACAGGGGGGACTATGGCTACACCTTC.

This clonotype was counted at least ten times. In DNA, the CDR3 is TGCAGTGCTAGAGCACAGGGGCGGGAAGCAGATACGCAGTATTTT. Translating gives CSARAQGREADTQYF. The J gene is TRBJ2-3, the V gene TRBV20-1; possible D gene TRBD1, 7 bases. CDR1 is DFQATT and CDR2 is SNEGSKA in the germline V gene (reference sequence). This CDR3 has 15 residues. V lost 1 base and J 4 bases, leaving 15 bases between the germline ends.

The table lists this clonotype with a few counts. A much larger clone lies one base from this, so it may be a read error. V is TRBV11-2 and J is TRBJ2-1; D uncertain. The germline V gene has CDR1 SGHAT and CDR2 FQNNGV. This CDR3 is built from 14 residues. For the CDR3, the DNA is TGTGCCGGCAGCTTAGTAGGCAGATACAATGAGCAGTTCTTC. Protein sequence: CAGSLVGRYNEQFF.

This rearrangement joins TRBV20-1 to TRBJ1-4; 7 bases are a match to TRBD1. CDR3 length: 14 residues. Trimming at V came to 5 bases and at J to 8 bases, leaving 11 bases not matched to a gene. The germline gives CDR1 DFQATT, CDR2 SNEGSKA (reference sequence). The CDR3 sequence is CSAPQGGGGEKLFF. The CDR3 coding sequence is TGCAGTGCTCCCCAGGGGGGAGGAGGCGAAAAACTGTTTTTT.

Ten or more counts support this clonotype. V usage is TRBV29-1 and J usage is TRBJ1-5; 9 nucleotides line up with TRBD1. After removal of 7 bases from V and 6 bases from J, the junction contained 7 bases not matched to a gene. CDR1 is SQVTM, CDR2 ANQGSEA, per germline. The CDR3 is made up of 13 amino acids. The CDR3 nucleotides are TGCAGCGCCGGGACAGGGTTAGGTCAGCCCCAGCATTTT. As protein: CSAGTGLGQPQHF.

In its sample, this clonotype was seen many times. The chain links TRBV7-3 to TRBJ2-2; D may be TRBD2 (6 bases). Germline assignment: CDR1 SGHTA and CDR2 FQGTGA. The CDR3 contains 14 residues. V was cut by 0 bases and J by 6 bases, with 8 bases left in between. Here the CDR3 DNA reads TGTGCCAGCAGCTTAACCAGGGACTCCGGGGAGCTGTTTTTT. It yields the protein CASSLTRDSGELFF. The whole variable domain, filled in from reference TRBV7-3 and TRBJ2-2, reads GAGVSQTPSNKVTEKGKYVELRCDPISGHTALYWYRQSLGQGPEFLIYFQGTGAADDSGLPNDRFFAVRPEGSVSTLKIQRTERGDSAVYLCASSLTRDSGELFFGEGSRLTVL.

The chain links TRBV25-1 to TRBJ2-1, with D possibly matching TRBD1 (5 bases). The CDR3 runs 14 residues. Trimming stripped 3 bases from V and 8 bases from J, with 14 bases between. CDR1 MGHDK and CDR2 SYGVNS come from the germline V gene. Here the CDR3 reads CASSDRSRADEQFF. CDR3 nucleotide sequence: TGTGCCAGCAGTGACAGGAGCAGGGCTGATGAGCAGTTCTTC.

There are many counts of this clonotype. The genes are TRBV7-9 and TRBJ2-4, with TRBD1 matching over 11 bases. This CDR3 has 13 residues. V lost 6 bases to trimming and J lost 9 bases; unmatched junction nucleotides: 4. The germline V gene encodes CDR1 SEHNR and CDR2 FQNEAQ (reference sequence). The CDR3 DNA sequence: TGTGCCAGCAGTGGACAGGGGGCTGCCATTCAGTACTTC. Translation: CASSGQGAAIQYF.

Many counts were recorded for this clonotype. The rearrangement joins TRBV20-1 to TRBJ2-7; perhaps TRBD2 as D (7 bases). Germline V lookup: CDR1 DFQATT, CDR2 SNEGSKA (reference sequence). V was pared by 7 bases and J by 4 bases, with 23 bases between. This CDR3 is 15 amino acids long. CDR3 coding DNA: TGCAGTGGGGGAGGGGGGACGGCAGGAGCATACGAGCAGTACTTC. It specifies CSGGGGTAGAYEQYF.